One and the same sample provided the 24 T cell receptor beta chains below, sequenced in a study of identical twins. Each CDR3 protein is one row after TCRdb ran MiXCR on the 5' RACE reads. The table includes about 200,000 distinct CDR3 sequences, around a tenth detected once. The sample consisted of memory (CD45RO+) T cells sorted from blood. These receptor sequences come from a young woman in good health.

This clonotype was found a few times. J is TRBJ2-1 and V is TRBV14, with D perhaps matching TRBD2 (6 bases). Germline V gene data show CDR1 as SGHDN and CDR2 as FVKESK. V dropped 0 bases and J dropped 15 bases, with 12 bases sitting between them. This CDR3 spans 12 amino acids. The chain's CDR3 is CASSQDSGTGFF. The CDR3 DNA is TGTGCCAGCAGCCAAGACTCCGGGACTGGGTTCTTC. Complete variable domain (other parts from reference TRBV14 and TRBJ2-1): EAGVTQFPSHSVIEKGQTVTLRCDPISGHDNLYWYRRVMGKEIKFLLHFVKESKQDESGMPNNRFLAERTGGTYSTLKVQPAELEDSGVYFCASSQDSGTGFFGPGTRLTVL.

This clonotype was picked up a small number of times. The CDR3 DNA reads as TGCAGTGCCTCGGGGCCATCTTTTTCAATCGAGCAGTTCTTC. Translated, it gives CSASGPSFSIEQFF. V usage is TRBV20-1 and J usage is TRBJ2-1; D may match TRBD1 or TRBD2 (5 bases each). Trimming shortened V by 6 bases and J by 10 bases, and 22 bases separated the two germline ends. The CDR3 has 14 amino acids. CDR1 and CDR2 (germline): DFQATT, SNEGSKA (reference sequence).

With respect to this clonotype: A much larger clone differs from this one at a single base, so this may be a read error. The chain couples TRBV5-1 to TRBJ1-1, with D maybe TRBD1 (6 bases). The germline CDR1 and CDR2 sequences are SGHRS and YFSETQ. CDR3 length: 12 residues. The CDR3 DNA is TGCGCCGGCAGCCCACAGGGCACTGAAGCTTTCTTT. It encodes CAGSPQGTEAFF.

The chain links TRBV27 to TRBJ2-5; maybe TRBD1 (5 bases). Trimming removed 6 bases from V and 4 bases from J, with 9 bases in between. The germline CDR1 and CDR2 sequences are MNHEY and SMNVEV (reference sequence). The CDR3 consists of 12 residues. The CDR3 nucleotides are TGTGCCAGCAGGGGAAGGGGAGAGACCCAGTACTTC. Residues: CASRGRGETQYF.

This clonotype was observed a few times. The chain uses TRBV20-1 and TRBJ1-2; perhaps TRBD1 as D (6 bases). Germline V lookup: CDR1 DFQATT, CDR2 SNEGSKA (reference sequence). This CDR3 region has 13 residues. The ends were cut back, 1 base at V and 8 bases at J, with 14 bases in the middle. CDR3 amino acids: CSARVSGAGGYTF. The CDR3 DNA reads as TGCAGTGCTAGAGTTTCGGGGGCGGGGGGCTACACCTTC.

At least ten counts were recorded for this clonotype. The CDR3 is CASSHRGQGQPQHF. In DNA, the CDR3 is TGTGCCAGCAGCCATCGAGGGCAAGGTCAGCCCCAGCATTTT. This rearrangement joins TRBV4-2 to TRBJ1-5; D remains ambiguous. Trimming left V 3 bases short and J 6 bases short, with 12 bases between. CDR1 and CDR2 (germline): LGHNA, YNFKEQ. There are 14 residues in the CDR3.

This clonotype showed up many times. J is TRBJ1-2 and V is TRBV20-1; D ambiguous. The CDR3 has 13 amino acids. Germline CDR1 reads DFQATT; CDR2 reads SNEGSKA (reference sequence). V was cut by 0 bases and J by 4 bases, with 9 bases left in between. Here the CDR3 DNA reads TGCAGTGCTAGAGACCCGACCTCCTATGGCTACACCTTC. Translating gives CSARDPTSYGYTF.

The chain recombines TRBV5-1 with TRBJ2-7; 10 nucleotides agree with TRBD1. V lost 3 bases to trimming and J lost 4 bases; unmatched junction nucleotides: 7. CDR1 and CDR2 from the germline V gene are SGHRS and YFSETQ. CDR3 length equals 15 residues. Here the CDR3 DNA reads TGCGCCAGCAGCTCGGGACAGGGGCCAGTGTACGAGCAGTACTTC. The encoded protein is CASSSGQGPVYEQYF.

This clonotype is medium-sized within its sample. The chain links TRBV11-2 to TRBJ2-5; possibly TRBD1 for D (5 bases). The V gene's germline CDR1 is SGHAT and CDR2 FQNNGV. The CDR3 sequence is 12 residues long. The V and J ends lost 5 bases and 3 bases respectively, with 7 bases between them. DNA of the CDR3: TGTGCCAGCAGCCGGACAAAAGAGACCCAGTACTTC. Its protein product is CASSRTKETQYF.

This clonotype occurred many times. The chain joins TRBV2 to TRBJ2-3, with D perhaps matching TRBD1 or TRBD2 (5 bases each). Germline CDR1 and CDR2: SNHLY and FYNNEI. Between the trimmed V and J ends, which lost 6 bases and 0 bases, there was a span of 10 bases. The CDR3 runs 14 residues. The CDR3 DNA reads TGTGCCAGCAGGGGGACGTCGAGCACAGATACGCAGTATTTT. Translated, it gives CASRGTSSTDTQYF.

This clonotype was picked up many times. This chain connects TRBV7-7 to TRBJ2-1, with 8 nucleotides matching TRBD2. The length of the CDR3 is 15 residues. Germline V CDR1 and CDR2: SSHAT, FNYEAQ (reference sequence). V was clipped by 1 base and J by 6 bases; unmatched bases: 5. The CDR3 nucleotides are TGTGCCAGCAGCTTAGACGGGAGGGTCGGCAATGAGCAGTTCTTC. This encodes CASSLDGRVGNEQFF.

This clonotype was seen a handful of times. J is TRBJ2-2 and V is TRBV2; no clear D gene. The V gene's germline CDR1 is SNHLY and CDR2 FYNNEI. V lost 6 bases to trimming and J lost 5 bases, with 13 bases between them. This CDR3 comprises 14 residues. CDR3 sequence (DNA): TGTGCCAGCAGGCCTCTAGTGGTAACCGGGGAGCTGTTTTTT. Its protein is CASRPLVVTGELFF.

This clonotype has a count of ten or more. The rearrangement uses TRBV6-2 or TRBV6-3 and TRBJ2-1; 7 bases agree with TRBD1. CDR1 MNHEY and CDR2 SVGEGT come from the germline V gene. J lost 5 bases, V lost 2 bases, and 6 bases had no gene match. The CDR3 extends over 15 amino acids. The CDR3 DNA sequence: TGTGCCAGCAGTTACGCAGGGACAGACCACAATGAGCAGTTCTTC. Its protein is CASSYAGTDHNEQFF.

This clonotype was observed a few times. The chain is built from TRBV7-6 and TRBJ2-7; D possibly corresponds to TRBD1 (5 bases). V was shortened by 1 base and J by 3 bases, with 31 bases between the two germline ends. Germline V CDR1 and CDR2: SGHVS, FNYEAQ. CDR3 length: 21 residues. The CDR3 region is CASSLVPGHNQMEKKNYEQYF. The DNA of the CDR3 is TGTGCCAGCAGCTTAGTCCCAGGACACAACCAAATGGAGAAAAAAAACTACGAGCAGTACTTC.

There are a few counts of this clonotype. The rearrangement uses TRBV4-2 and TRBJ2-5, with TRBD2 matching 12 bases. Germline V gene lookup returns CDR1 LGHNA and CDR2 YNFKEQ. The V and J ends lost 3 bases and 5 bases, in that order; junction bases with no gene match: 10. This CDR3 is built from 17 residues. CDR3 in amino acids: CASSQLPSGGGAETQYF. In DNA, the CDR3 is TGTGCCAGCAGCCAGCTACCTAGCGGGGGGGGCGCTGAGACCCAGTACTTC.

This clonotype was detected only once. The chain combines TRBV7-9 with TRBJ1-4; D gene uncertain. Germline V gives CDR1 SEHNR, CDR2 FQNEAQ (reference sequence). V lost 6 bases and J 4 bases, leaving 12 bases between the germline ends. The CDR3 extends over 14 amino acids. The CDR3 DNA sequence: TGTGCCAGCAGTCCCGGGGTGAATAATGAAAAACTGTTTTTT. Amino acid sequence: CASSPGVNNEKLFF.

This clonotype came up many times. Here the CDR3 reads CSAILTGYEQYF. As DNA, the CDR3 is TGCAGTGCTATCCTAACAGGATACGAGCAGTACTTC. The chain couples TRBV20-1 to TRBJ2-7; tentatively, D is TRBD1 (5 bases). The CDR3 consists of 12 residues. Looked up from germline, CDR1 is DFQATT and CDR2 is SNEGSKA (reference sequence). Between the trimmed V and J ends, which lost 4 bases and 4 bases, there was a span of 11 bases.

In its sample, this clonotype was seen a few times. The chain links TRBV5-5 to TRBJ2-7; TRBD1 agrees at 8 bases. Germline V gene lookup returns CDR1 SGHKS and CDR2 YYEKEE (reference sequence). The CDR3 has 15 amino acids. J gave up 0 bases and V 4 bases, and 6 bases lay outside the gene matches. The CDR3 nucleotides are TGTGCCAGCAGCCAGGGACAGGTCATCTCCTACGAGCAGTACTTC. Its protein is CASSQGQVISYEQYF.

CDR3 residues: CASSSQPGVADTQYF. CDR3 DNA sequence: TGTGCCAGCAGTTCCCAGCCCGGGGTGGCAGATACGCAGTATTTT. This chain uses TRBV6-5 with TRBJ2-3, with D possibly being TRBD2 (5 bases). The V gene's germline CDR1 is MNHEY and CDR2 SVGAGI. Trimming shortened V by 4 bases and J by 4 bases, and 15 bases separated the two germline ends. The CDR3 extends over 15 amino acids.

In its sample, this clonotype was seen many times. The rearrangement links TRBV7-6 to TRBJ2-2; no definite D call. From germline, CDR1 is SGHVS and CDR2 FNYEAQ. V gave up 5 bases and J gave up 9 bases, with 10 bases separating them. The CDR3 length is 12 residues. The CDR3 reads CASSPSTRELFF. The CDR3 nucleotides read TGTGCCAGCAGCCCCTCGACCAGGGAGCTGTTTTTT.

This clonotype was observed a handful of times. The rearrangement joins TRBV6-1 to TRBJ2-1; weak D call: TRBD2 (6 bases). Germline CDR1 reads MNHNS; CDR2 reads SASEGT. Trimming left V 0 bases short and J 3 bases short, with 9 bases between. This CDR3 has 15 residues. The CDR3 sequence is CASSEALAFYNEQFF. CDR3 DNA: TGTGCCAGCAGTGAAGCGCTAGCGTTCTACAATGAGCAGTTCTTC.

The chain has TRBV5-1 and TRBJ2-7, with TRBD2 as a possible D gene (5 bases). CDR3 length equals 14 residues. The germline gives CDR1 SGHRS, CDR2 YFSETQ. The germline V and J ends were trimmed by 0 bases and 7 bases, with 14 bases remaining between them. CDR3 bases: TGCGCCAGCAGCTTGGCCTCGGAGGCTGGGGAGCAGTACTTC. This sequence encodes CASSLASEAGEQYF.

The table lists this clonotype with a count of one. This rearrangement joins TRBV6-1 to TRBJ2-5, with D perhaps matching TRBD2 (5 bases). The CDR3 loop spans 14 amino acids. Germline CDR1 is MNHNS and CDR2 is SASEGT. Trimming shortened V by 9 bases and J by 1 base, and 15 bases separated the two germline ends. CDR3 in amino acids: CASTPRRSQETQYF. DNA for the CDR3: TGTGCCAGTACTCCCCGGAGGTCCCAAGAGACCCAGTACTTC.

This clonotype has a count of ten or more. The CDR3 protein is CASETGGNQPQHF. The CDR3 bases are TGTGCCAGCGAGACGGGCGGGAATCAGCCCCAGCATTTT. The V and J genes are TRBV2 and TRBJ1-5; D ambiguous. CDR1 and CDR2 from the germline V gene are SNHLY and FYNNEI. The CDR3 runs 13 residues. V shed 8 bases and J shed 4 bases, with 12 bases lying between them.